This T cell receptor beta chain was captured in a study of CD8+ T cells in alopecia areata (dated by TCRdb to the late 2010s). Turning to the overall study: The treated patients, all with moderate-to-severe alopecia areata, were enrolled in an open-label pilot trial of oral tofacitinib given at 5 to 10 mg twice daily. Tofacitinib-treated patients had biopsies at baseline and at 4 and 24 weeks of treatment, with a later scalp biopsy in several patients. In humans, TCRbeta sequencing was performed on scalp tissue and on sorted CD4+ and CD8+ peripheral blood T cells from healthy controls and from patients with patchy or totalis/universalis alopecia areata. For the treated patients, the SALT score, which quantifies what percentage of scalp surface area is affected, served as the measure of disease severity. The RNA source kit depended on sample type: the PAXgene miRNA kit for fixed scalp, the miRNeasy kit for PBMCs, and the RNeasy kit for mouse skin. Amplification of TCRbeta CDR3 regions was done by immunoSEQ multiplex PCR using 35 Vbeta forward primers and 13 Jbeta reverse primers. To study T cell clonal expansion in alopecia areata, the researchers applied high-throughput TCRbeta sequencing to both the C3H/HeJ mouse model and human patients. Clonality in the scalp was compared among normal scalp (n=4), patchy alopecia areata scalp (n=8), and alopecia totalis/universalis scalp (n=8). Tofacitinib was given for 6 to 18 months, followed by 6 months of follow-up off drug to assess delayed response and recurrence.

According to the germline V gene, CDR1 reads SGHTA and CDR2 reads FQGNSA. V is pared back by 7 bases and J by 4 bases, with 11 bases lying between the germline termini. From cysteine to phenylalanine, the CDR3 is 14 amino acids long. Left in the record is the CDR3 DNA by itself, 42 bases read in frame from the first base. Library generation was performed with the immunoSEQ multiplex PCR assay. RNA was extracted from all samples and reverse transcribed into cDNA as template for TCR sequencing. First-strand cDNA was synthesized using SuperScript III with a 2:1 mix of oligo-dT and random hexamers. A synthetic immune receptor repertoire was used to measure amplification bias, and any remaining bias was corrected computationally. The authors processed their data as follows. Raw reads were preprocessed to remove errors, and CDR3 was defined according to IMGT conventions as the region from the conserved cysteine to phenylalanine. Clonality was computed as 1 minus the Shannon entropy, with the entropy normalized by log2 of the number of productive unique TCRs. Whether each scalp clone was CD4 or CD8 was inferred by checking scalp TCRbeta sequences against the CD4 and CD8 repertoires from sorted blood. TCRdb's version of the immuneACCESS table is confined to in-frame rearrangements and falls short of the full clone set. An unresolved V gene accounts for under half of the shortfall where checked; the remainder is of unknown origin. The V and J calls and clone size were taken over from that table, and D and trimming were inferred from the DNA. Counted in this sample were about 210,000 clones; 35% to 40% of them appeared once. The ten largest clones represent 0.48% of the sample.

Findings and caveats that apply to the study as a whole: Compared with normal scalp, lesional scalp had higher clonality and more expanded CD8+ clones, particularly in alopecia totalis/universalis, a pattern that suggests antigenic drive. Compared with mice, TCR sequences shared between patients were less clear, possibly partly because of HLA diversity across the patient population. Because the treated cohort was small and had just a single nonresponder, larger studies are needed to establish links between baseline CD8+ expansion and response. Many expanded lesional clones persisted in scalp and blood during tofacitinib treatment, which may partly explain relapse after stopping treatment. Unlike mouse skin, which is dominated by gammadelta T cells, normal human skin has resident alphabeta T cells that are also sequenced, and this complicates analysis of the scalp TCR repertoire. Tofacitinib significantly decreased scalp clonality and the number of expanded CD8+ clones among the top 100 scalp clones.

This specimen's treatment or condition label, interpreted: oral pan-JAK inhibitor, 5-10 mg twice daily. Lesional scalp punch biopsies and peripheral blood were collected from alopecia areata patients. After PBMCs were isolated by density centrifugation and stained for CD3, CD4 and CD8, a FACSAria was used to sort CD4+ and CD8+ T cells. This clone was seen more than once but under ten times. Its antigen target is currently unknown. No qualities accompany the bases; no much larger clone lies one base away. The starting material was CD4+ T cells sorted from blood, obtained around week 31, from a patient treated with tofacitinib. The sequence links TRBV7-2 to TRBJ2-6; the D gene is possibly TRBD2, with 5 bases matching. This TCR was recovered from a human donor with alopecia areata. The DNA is TGTGCCAGCACCCCCGGGGTGGGGGCCAACGTCCTGACTTTC. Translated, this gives CASTPGVGANVLTF.